This record looks at one TCR beta chain sequence and its context. Its cognate antigen is unknown. Per germline, CDR1 SGHRS and CDR2 YFSETQ. The CDR3 has 14 amino acids. V was trimmed by 2 bases and J by 3 bases, leaving 10 bases between them. This entry belongs to a study of T cell responses to AZD1222 COVID-19 vaccine. Whole-study findings and limits: CD4 TCRs covered the whole spike, strongest at regions 160-218 and 743-854.

Generated by immunoSEQ multiplex PCR, the TCRdb table keeps only in-frame clones and is missing some. The sample contains some 130,000 clones, approximately 91% of which appear only once. Specimen: peripheral blood, collected 28 days after the second AZD1222 dose. The V and J genes are TRBV5-1 and TRBJ2-3; D might be TRBD1 or TRBD2, each matching 6 bases. This clonotype was obtained from an adult who received the AZD1222 COVID-19 vaccine. CDR3 bases: TGCGCCAGCAGCTTCGGGGGCTTAACAGATACGCAGTATTTT. It translates to CASSFGGLTDTQYF.